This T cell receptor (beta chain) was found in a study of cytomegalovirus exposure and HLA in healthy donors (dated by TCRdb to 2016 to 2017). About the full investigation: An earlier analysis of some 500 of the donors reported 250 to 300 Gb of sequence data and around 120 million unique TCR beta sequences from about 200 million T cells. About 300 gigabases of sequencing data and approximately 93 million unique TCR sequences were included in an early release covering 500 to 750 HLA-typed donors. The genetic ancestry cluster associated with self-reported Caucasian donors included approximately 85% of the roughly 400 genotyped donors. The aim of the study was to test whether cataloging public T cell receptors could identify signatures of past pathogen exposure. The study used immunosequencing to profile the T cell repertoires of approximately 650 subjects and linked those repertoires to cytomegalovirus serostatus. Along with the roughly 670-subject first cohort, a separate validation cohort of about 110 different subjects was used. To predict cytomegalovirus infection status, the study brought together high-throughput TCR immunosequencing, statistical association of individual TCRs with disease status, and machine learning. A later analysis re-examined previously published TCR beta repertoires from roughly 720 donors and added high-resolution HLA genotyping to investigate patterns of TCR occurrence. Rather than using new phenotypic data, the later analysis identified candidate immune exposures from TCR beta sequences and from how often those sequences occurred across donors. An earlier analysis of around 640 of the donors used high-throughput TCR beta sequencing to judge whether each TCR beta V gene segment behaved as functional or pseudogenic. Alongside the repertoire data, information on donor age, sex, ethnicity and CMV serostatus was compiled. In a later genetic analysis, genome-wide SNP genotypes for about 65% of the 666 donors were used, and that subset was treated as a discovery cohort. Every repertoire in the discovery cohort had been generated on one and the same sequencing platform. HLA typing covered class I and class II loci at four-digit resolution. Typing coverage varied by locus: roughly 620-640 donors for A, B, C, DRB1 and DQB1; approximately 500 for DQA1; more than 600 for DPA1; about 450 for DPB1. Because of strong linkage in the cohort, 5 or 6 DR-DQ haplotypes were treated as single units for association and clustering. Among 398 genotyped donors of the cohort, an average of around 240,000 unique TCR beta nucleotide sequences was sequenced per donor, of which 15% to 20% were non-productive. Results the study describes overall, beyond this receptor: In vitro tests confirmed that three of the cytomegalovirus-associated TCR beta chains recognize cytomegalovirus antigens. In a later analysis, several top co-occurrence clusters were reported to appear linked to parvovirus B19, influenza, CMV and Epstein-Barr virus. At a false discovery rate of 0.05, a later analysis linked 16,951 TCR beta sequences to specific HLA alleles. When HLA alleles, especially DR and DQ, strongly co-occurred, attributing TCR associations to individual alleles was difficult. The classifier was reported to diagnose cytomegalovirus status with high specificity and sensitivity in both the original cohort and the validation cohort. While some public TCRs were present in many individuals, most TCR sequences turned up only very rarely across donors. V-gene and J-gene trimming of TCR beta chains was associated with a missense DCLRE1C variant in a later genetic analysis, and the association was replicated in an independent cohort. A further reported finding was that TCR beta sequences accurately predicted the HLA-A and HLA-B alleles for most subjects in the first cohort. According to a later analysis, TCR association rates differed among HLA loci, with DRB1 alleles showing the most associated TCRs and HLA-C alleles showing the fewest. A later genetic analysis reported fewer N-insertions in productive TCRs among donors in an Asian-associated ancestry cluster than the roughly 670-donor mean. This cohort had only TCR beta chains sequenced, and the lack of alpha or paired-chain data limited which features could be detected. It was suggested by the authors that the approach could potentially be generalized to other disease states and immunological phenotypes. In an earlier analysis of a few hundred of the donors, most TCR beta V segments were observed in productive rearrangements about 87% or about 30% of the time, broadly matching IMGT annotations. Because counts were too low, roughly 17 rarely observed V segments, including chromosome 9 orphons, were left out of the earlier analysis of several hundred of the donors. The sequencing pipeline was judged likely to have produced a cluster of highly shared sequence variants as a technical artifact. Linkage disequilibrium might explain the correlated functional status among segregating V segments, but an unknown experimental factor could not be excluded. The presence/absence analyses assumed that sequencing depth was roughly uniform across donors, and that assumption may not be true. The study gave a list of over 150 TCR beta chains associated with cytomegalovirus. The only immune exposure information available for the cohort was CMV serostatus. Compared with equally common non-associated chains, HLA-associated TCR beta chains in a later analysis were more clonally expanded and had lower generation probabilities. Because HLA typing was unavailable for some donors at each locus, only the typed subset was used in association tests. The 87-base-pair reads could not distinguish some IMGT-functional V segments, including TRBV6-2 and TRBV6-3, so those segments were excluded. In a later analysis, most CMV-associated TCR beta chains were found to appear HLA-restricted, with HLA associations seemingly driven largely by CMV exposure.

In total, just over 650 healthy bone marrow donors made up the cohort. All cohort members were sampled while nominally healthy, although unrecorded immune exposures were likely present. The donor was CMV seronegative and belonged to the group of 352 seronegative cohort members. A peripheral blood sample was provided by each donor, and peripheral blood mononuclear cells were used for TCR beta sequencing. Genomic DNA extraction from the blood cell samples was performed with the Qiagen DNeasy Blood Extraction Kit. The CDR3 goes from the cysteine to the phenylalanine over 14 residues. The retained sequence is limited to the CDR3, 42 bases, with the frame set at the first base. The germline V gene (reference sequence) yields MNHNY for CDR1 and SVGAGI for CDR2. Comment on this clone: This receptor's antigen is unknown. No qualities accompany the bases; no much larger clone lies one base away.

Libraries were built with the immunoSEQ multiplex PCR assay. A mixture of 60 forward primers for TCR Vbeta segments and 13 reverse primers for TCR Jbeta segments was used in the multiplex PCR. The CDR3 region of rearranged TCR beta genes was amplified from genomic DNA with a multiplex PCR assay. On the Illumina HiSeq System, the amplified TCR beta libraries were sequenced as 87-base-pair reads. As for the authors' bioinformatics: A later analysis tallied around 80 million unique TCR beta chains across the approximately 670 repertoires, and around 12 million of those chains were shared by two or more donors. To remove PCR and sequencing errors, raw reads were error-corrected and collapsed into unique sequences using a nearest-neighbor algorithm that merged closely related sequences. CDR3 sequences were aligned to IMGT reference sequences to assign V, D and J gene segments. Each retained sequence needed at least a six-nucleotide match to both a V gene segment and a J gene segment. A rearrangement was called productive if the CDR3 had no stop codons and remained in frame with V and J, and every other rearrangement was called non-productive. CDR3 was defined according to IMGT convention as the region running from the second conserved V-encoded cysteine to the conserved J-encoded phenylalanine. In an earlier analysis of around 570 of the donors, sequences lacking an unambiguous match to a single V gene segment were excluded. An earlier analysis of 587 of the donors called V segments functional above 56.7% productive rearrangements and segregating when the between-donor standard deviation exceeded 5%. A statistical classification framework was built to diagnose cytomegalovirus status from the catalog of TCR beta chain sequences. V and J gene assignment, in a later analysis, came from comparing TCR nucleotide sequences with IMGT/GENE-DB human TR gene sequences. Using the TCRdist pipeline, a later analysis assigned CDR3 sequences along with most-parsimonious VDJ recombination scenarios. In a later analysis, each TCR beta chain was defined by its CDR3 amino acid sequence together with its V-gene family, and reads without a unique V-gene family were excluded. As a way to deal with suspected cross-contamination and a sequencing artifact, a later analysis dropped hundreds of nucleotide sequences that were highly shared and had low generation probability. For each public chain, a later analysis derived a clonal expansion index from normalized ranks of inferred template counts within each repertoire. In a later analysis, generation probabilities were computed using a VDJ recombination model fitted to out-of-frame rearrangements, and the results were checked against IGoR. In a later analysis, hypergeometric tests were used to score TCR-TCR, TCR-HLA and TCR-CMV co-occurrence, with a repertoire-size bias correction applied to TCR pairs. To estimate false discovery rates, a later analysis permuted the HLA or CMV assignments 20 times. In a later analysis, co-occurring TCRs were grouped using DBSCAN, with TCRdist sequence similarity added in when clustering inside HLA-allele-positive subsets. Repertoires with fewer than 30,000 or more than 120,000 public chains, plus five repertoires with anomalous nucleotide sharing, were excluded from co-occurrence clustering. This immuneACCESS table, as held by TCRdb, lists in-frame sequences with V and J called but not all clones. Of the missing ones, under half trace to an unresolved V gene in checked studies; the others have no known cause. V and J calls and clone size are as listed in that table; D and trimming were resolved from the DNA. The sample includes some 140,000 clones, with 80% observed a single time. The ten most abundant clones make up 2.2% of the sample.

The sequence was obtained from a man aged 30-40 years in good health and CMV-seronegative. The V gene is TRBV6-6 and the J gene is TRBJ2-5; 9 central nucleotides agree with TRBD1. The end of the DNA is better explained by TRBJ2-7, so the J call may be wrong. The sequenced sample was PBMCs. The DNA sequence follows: TGTGCCAGCAGAATCGGGACAGGGCTCTACGAGCAGTACTTC. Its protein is CASRIGTGLYEQYF.